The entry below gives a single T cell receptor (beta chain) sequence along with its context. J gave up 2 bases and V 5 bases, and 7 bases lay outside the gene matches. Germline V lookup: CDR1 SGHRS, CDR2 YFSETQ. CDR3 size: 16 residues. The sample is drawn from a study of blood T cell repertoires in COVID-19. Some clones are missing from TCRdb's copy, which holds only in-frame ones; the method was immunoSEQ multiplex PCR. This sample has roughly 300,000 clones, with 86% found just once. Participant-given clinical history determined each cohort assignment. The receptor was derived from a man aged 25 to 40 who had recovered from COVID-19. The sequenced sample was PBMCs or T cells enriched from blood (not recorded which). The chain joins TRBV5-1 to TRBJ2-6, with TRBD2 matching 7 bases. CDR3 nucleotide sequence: TGCGCCAGCAGATATTCGGGGGGAACTGGGGCCAACGTCCTGACTTTC. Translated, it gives CASRYSGGTGANVLTF.